The 14 T cell receptor beta chains given below trace back to one sample, sequenced in a study of shared clonotypes between healthy human individuals (TCRdb year 2020). For the CD8 naive samples, CD45RO-negative cells were positively selected for CCR7, yielding a CD45RA+CCR7+ population from which TemRA cells were excluded. Library generation was performed with the immunoSEQ multiplex PCR assay. Not all clones reach the TCRdb copy of this immuneACCESS table, which keeps in-frame sequences only. Checked studies attribute under half of the gap to unresolved V genes and leave the rest unexplained. The sample table holds about 1,900,000 clones, of which over 85% were seen once. The ten largest clones add up to under 1.5% of the sample. Material: naive CD8+ T cells sorted from blood. The cell subset or site label for this specimen denotes: CD45RA+CCR7+. These receptors all come from a man younger than 35 in good health.

V is TRBV21-1 and J is TRBJ2-4; the DNA was not compared with TRBD2, the D call given in the table. TRBV21-1 constitutes a pseudogene. The CDR3 runs to 16 residues. The CDR3 sequence: CASSKERAGAKNIQYF. The CDR3, as DNA: TGTGCCAGCAGCAAAGAAAGAGCCGGGGCCAAAAACATTCAGTACTTC.

A remark on this clone: Germline and junction disagree at one end, which may indicate a read error. The chain has TRBV6-6 and TRBJ2-7; TRBD1 is a possible D gene (5 bases). CDR1 is MNHNY and CDR2 is SVGAGI in the germline V gene (reference sequence). The CDR3 is 11 residues long. The chain's CDR3 is CASSYVDIQHF. CDR3 in DNA: TGTGCCAGCAGTTACGTGGACATTCAGCACTTC.

CDR3 loop: CASSLDEDPVIQYF. For the CDR3, the DNA is TGCGCCAGCAGCTTGGACGAGGACCCGGTCATTCAGTACTTC. The chain uses TRBV5-1 and TRBJ2-4; no reliable D call. The CDR3 extends over 14 amino acids. Germline V gene sequence: CDR1 SGHRS, CDR2 YFSETQ. V lost 0 bases and J 9 bases, leaving 13 bases between the germline ends.

A single count supports this clone. Additional DNA sequences in this sample encode the identical CDR3. The rearrangement links TRBV2 to TRBJ1-1, with a possible D match to TRBD1 (5 bases). V was clipped by 1 base and J by 8 bases, with 11 bases between them. Germline V CDR1 and CDR2: SNHLY, FYNNEI. This CDR3 contains 13 residues. The CDR3 DNA is TGTGCCAGCAGTGAAGTCGGGGGGACGGAAGCTTTCTTT. The encoded protein is CASSEVGGTEAFF.

This clone was counted once. The chain is built from TRBV9 and TRBJ2-3; 8 bases line up with TRBD2. The germline V gene has CDR1 SGDLS and CDR2 YYNGEE. The ends lost 3 bases at V and 5 bases at J; junction bases unmatched: 5. The CDR3 runs to 14 residues. The CDR3 nucleotides are TGTGCCAGCAGCGACGGGAGGGGCGGAGATACGCAGTATTTT. Protein: CASSDGRGGDTQYF.

The chain combines TRBV4-1 with TRBJ2-7; 7 bases agree with TRBD2. Germline values: CDR1 MGHRA, CDR2 YSYEKL. This CDR3 has 18 amino acids. V trimming: 0 bases; J trimming: 1 base; junction bases outside the gene matches: 12. CDR3 bases: TGCGCCAGCAGCCAAGAGTGGGTAGCGGGTCTACTATCCTACGAGCAGTACTTC. The encoded protein is CASSQEWVAGLLSYEQYF.

The chain combines TRBV5-4 with TRBJ2-3, with 8 positions matching TRBD2. The CDR3 loop spans 14 amino acids. After removal of 5 bases from V and 1 base from J, the junction contained 3 bases not matched to a gene. Germline CDR1 reads SGHNT; CDR2 reads YYREEE (reference sequence). The CDR3 sequence is CASRSTSGTDTQYF. CDR3 sequence (DNA): TGTGCCAGCAGATCGACTAGCGGCACAGATACGCAGTATTTT.

The chain has TRBV13 and TRBJ2-3; D is ambiguous. The germline V gene has CDR1 PRHDT and CDR2 FYEKMQ (reference sequence). Trimming cost V 5 bases and J 6 bases, with 12 bases left between them. This CDR3 region has 13 residues. This chain's CDR3 is CASSPHSGDTQYF. CDR3 sequence (DNA): TGTGCCAGCAGCCCTCATTCCGGGGATACGCAGTATTTT.

The chain is built from TRBV15 and TRBJ2-1; 7 bases are a match to TRBD2. The CDR3 has 13 residues. Germline CDR1 and CDR2: LNHNV and YYDKDF (reference sequence). V shed 1 base and J 12 bases; nucleotides not matched to a gene: 6. The CDR3 is CATSRARTGGQFF. The CDR3 region has the DNA TGTGCCACCAGCAGAGCTCGAACGGGAGGGCAGTTCTTC.

The chain is built from TRBV10-3 and TRBJ2-1; 9 bases match TRBD2. CDR1 is ENHRY and CDR2 is SYGVKD in the germline V gene. V was pared by 3 bases and J by 5 bases, with 5 bases of the junction left unmatched. The CDR3 extends over 15 amino acids. The CDR3 sequence: CAISDPGLAHNEQFF. Written as DNA, the CDR3 is TGTGCCATCAGTGACCCGGGACTAGCCCACAATGAGCAGTTCTTC.

This chain connects TRBV5-1 to TRBJ2-1; either TRBD1 or TRBD2 may fit D (6 bases each). The germline V gene has CDR1 SGHRS and CDR2 YFSETQ. There are 20 residues in the CDR3. Between the trimmed V and J ends, which lost 0 bases and 3 bases, there was a span of 25 bases. The CDR3 spells CASSLGGAATPSLVYNEQFF. In nucleotides, the CDR3 is TGCGCCAGCAGCTTGGGGGGGGCGGCGACCCCCTCGCTCGTCTACAATGAGCAGTTCTTC. Full variable domain (missing parts from reference TRBV5-1 and TRBJ2-1): KAGVTQTPRYLIKTRGQQVTLSCSPISGHRSVSWYQQTPGQGLQFLFEYFSETQRNKGNFPGRFSGRQFSNSRSEMNVSTLELGDSALYLCASSLGGAATPSLVYNEQFFGPGTRLTVL.

The V and J genes are TRBV6-5 and TRBJ1-2; TRBD1 agrees at 11 bases. The V gene end was trimmed by 2 bases and the J gene end by 2 bases; junction bases not matched to a gene: 4. This CDR3 comprises 16 residues. Germline V gene sequence: CDR1 MNHEY, CDR2 SVGAGI. DNA of the CDR3: TGTGCCAGCAGTTACGGGGACAGGGGGAGGAACTATGGCTACACCTTC. Protein sequence: CASSYGDRGRNYGYTF.

Concerning this clone: Within the sample, other DNA sequences also encode this same CDR3. In DNA form, the CDR3 reads TGTGCCAGCAGCTTGGGCGGGGGGAACACTGAAGCTTTCTTT. Protein product: CASSLGGGNTEAFF. The rearrangement links TRBV7-9 to TRBJ1-1; possibly TRBD1 for D (5 bases). V gave up 3 bases and J gave up 1 base, with 9 bases separating them. The CDR3 runs to 14 residues. The V gene's germline CDR1 is SEHNR and CDR2 FQNEAQ (reference sequence).

The chain recombines TRBV5-6 with TRBJ2-5, with TRBD2 identical over 12 bases. CDR3 length equals 17 residues. V shed 1 base, J shed 3 bases, and the junction held 7 bases outside the gene matches. Germline assignment: CDR1 SGHDT and CDR2 YYEEEE. The CDR3 is CASSLWLAGGQEETQYF. The CDR3 nucleotides are TGTGCCAGCAGCTTGTGGCTAGCGGGGGGGCAGGAAGAGACCCAGTACTTC.